This TCR beta chain was captured in a study of blood T cell repertoires in COVID-19. Across the whole study: Whether acute or convalescent, the COVID-19 samples came from the United States, Italy and Spain.

The table came from immunoSEQ multiplex PCR; TCRdb's copy has only in-frame clones and leaves some out. The sample lists around 170,000 clones, around 90% occurring once. Germline V gene data show CDR1 as SGHRS and CDR2 as YFSETQ. The trim removed 5 bases at V and 1 base at J, leaving 7 bases unmatched. This CDR3 comprises 16 residues. The rearrangement uses TRBV5-1 and TRBJ2-1; 9 positions match TRBD2. This receptor was taken from a man aged 55-75 years with acute or convalescent COVID-19. Sequencing was performed on peripheral blood. CDR3 protein: CASRPFSGRSYNEQFF. CDR3 bases: TGCGCCAGCAGGCCGTTTAGCGGGAGATCCTACAATGAGCAGTTCTTC.